This T cell receptor beta chain was obtained from a study of blood T cell repertoires in COVID-19. At the level of the study: Sources were T cells, B-cell-depleted T cells, or PBMCs; the material itself was cDNA or gDNA.

This table comes from immunoSEQ multiplex PCR, and its TCRdb copy is limited to in-frame clones, with some not included. Of 200,000 to 250,000 clones in the sample, 84% were seen once. Germline CDR1 is SGHTA and CDR2 is FQGTGA. This CDR3 is 15 amino acids long. The ends lost 5 bases at V and 4 bases at J; junction bases unmatched: 6. Living in under 30 US areas, the participants were between roughly 18 and 90 years of age. Allocation to cohorts depended on clinical history reported by the participants. What the recovered Cohort 3 donors had was two negative PCRs, clearance, or symptom resolution. The source material was PBMCs or T cells enriched from blood (not recorded which). The chain couples TRBV7-3 to TRBJ2-3, with TRBD2 matching over 10 bases. The source of this sequence is a man aged 60-69 years who had recovered from COVID-19. CDR3 protein: CASSLTSGWADTQYF. CDR3 nucleotides: TGTGCCAGCAGCCTGACTAGCGGGTGGGCAGATACGCAGTATTTT.